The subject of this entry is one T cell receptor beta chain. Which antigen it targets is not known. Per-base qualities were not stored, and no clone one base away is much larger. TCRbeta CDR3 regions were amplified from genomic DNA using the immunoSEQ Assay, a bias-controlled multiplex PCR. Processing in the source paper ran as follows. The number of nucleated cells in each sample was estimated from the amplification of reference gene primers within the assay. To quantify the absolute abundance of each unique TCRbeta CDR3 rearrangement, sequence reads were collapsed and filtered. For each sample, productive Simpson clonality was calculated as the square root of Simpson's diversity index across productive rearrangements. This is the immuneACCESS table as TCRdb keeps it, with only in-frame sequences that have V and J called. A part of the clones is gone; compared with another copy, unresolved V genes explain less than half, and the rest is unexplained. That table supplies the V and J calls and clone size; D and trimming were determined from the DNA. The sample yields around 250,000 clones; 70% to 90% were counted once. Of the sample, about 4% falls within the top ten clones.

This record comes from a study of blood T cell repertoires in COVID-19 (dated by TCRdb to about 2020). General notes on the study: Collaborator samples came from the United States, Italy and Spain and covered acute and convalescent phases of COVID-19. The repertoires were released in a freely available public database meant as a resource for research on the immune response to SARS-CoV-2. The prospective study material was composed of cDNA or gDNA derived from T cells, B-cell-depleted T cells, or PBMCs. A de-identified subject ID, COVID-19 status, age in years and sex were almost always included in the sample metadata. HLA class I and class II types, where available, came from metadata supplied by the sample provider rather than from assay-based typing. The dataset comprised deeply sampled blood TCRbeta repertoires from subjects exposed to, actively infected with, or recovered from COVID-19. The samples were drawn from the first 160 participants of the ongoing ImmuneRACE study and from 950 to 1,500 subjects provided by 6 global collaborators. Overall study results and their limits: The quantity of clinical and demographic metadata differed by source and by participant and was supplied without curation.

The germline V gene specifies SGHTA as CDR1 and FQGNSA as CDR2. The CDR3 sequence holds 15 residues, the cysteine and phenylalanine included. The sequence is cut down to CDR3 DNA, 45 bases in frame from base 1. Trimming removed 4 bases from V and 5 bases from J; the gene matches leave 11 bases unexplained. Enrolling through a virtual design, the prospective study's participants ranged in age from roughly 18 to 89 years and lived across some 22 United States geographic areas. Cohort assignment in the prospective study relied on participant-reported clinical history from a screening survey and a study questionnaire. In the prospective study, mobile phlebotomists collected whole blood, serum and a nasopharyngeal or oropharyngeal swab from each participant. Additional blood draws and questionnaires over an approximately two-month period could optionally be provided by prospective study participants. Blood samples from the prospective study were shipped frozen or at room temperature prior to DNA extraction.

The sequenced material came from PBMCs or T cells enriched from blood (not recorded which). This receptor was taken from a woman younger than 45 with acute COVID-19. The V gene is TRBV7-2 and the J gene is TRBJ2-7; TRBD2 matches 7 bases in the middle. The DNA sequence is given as TGTGCCAGCAGCTCTAGAGCGGGATCGCAGAACGAGCAGTACTTC. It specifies CASSSRAGSQNEQYF.